These T cell receptor beta chains were read from a single sample in a study of OX40 agonist ivuxolimab in advanced cancers. Repertoires were generated with immunoSEQ multiplex PCR, while TCRdb's copy carries only in-frame clones and drops some. The sample has more than 60,000 clones, 80% to 85% seen once. This sample comprised CD4+ or CD8+ T cells sorted from blood, obtained in a trial of the OX40 agonist ivuxolimab. Receptor source: an adult with an advanced solid tumor such as melanoma, head and neck, liver or kidney cancer. Each CDR3 is given with its conserved first and last residue. Fields, in order: clone size, V gene, J gene, D gene, CDR3 DNA, CDR3 protein. A D gene is named only where the DNA matches it firmly. Part of the rows lack a size; the others show once, few, many or a class for expanded clones.

once,TRBV23-1,TRBJ2-1,TRBD1,TGCGCCAGCAGTCAACTACGGGACAGGGGCTACAATGAGCAGTTCTTC,CASSQLRDRGYNEQFF
-,TRBV6-1,TRBJ1-3,-,TGTGCCAGCAGACCCAACAACTCTGGAAACACCATATATTTT,CASRPNNSGNTIYF
-,TRBV6-6,TRBJ1-6,-,TGTGCCAGCACCACACTTGAAAGTCCTTCACCCCTCCACTTT,CASTTLESPSPLHF
-,TRBV2,TRBJ1-5,-,TGTGCCAGCAGTGACAAGGTCCTAGAGGGGATGCCCCAGCATTTT,CASSDKVLEGMPQHF
-,TRBV2,TRBJ1-3,-,TGTGCCAGCAGTGAAACAGATAGCTCTGGAAACACCATATATTTT,CASSETDSSGNTIYF
-,TRBV4-1,TRBJ2-5,-,TGCGCCAGCAGCCAAGATATTAGAGGGGCTTGGGAGACCCAGTACTTC,CASSQDIRGAWETQYF
-,TRBV29-1,TRBJ2-2,TRBD2,TGCAGCGTTAGACGGGGGACTAGCGGGAGGGCCGGTACCGGGGAGCTGTTTTTT,CSVRRGTSGRAGTGELFF
-,TRBV25-1,TRBJ2-5,-,TGTGCCAGCAGTCGAGAGACCCAGTACTTC,CASSRETQYF
-,TRBV11-1,TRBJ2-1,-,TGTGCCAGCAGCTTGCGGGCTAGTCGGTACAATGAGCAGTTCTTC,CASSLRASRYNEQFF
-,TRBV4-1,TRBJ2-3,TRBD1,TGCGCCAGCAGCCAAGTGACAGGGGCTCCCCCAGATACGCAGTATTTT,CASSQVTGAPPDTQYF
few,TRBV19,TRBJ1-5,TRBD1,TGTGCCAGTAGTGCGACAGGGGGCAATCAGCCCCAGCATTTT,CASSATGGNQPQHF
few,TRBV5-4,TRBJ2-5,TRBD2,TGTGCCAGCAGCCCGGGACTAGCGGGAGTCCAAGAGACCCAGTACTTC,CASSPGLAGVQETQYF
-,TRBV6-1,TRBJ2-1,-,TGTGCCAGCACCACGGGAGTCTCCAATGAGCAGTTCTTC,CASTTGVSNEQFF
-,TRBV18,TRBJ2-5,-,TGTGCCAGCTCACCAGGGTCGACAGGACTCCAAGAGACCCAGTACTTC,CASSPGSTGLQETQYF
once,TRBV7-9,TRBJ2-5,-,TGTGCCAGCAGCCTCCGGGACTTCACCCAGTACTTC,CASSLRDFTQYF
once,TRBV5-1,TRBJ2-7,-,TGCGCCAGCAGCTTGGACGGGACGGCCTCCTACGAGCAGTACTTC,CASSLDGTASYEQYF
-,TRBV29-1,TRBJ1-2,-,TGCAGCGTTGAACTTTTCGGGCGTAACTATGGCTACACCTTC,CSVELFGRNYGYTF
-,TRBV5-1,TRBJ2-3,TRBD2,TGCGCCAGCAATAACGCCGGGACTAACACAGATACGCAGTATTTT,CASNNAGTNTDTQYF
-,TRBV2,TRBJ2-5,-,TGTGCCAGCATTTTGACAGGGAGGGGAGAGACCCAGTACTTC,CASILTGRGETQYF
-,TRBV4-1,TRBJ1-1,-,TGCGCCAGCAGCCATCTGGACAGAATAAACACTGAAGCTTTCTTT,CASSHLDRINTEAFF
once,TRBV6-1,TRBJ1-2,-,TGTGCCAGCAGTGAAGCGCCCCAGGGGTACTATGGCTACACCTTC,CASSEAPQGYYGYTF
-,TRBV4-3,TRBJ2-1,-,TGCGCCAGCAGCCGATGGAACAATGAGCAGTTCTTC,CASSRWNNEQFF
-,TRBV4-1,TRBJ1-5,-,TGCGCCAGCAGCCAAGAGTGGGGGGTTAGGCCCCAGCATTTT,CASSQEWGVRPQHF
-,TRBV6-1,TRBJ1-2,-,TGTGCCAGCAGGGACGCAGGGAGCGGCTACACCTTC,CASRDAGSGYTF